This T cell receptor beta chain is drawn from a study of cytomegalovirus exposure and HLA in healthy donors. General study points: A few V segments could not be told apart, such as TRBV6-2 and TRBV6-3, and were left out. Among the most significant clusters, several appeared linked to common viral pathogens in a later analysis. A link between a missense DCLRE1C variant and TCR beta V- and J-gene trimming emerged from a later analysis. A later analysis reportedly identified an Asian-associated ancestry cluster as carrying fewer N-insertions than the 666-donor mean.

Of note for this clone: Its antigen is undetermined.

Trimming removed 3 bases from V and 0 bases from J, with 13 bases in between. Germline V gene lookup returns CDR1 SGHRS and CDR2 YFSETQ. The CDR3 is 15 residues long. Amplification used 60 Vbeta primers and 13 Jbeta primers. This table comes from immunoSEQ multiplex PCR, and its TCRdb copy is limited to in-frame clones, with some not included. Its clone listing holds about 32,000 clones. Sequencing was carried out using PBMCs. The rearrangement uses TRBV5-1 and TRBJ2-7; tentative D call: TRBD2 (5 bases). The receptor was isolated from a female donor in good health and CMV-seronegative. The CDR3 DNA sequence: TGCGCCAGCAGCTCCGAATTAGGGAGCTCCTACGAGCAGTACTTC. Translation: CASSSELGSSYEQYF.